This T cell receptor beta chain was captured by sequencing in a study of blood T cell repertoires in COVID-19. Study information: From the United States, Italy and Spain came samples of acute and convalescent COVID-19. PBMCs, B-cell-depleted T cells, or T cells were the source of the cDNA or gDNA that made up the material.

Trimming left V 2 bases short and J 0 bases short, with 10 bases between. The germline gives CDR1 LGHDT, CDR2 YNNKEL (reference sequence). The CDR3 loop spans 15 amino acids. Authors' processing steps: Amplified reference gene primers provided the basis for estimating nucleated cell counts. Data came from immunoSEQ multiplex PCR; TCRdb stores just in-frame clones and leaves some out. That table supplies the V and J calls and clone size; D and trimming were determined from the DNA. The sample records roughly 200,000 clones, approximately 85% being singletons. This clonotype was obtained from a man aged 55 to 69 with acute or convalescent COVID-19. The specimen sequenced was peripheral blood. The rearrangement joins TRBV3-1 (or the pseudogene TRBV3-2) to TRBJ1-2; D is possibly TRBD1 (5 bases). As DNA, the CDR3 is TGTGCCAGCAGCCAAAATCGGGGGGCTAACTATGGCTACACCTTC. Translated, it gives CASSQNRGANYGYTF.